This T cell receptor (beta chain) came from a study of tumor and adjacent non-tumor tissue in lung cancer. The library came from three nested PCR rounds adapted from ARM-PCR protocols. One entry per CDR3 protein results from TCRdb running MiXCR on the multiplex PCR reads. Here the sample spans fewer than 120,000 distinct CDR3 sequences, around 82% being singletons. RNA was extracted from bulk tissue without any cell sorting. Turning to this clonotype: A read error may produce the germline difference seen at one junction end.

The CDR3 is 15 residues long. Germline V gene sequence: CDR1 SGHNT, CDR2 YYREEE (reference sequence). This clonotype was obtained from an older man with non-small cell lung cancer. The sample comprised lung tumor tissue. The rearrangement uses TRBV5-4 and TRBJ2-5; tentatively, D is TRBD2 (6 bases). The DNA of the CDR3 is TGTGCCAGCAGCTTGGCGGGACTTGTTGGGGAGACACAGTACTTC. Translating gives CASSLAGLVGETQYF.